The sample holds a few counts of the clone carrying this T cell receptor (beta chain). What it binds is unknown. TCRdb independently ran MiXCR on the reads; one entry per CDR3 protein. The sample holds some 920,000 distinct CDR3 sequences, around 31% seen once. The sample belongs to a study of T cell repertoires in cytomegalovirus infection. Study details: Signatures in public TCR beta sequences pointed to both CMV infection and matching HLA type. Regarding the study as a whole: CMV-specific HLA-C-restricted TCR beta clonotypes dominated the ex vivo response.

There are 17 residues in the CDR3. V shed 4 bases and J 4 bases; nucleotides not matched to a gene: 13. Germline CDR1 reads LGHNA; CDR2 reads YNFKEQ. The sequence derives from a human donor in good health (CMV status not recorded). Some clones in this sample may be carry-over from other donors' samples. Sequences were derived from cultured CD8+ T cells from PBMCs, sampled from culture after CMV antigen stimulation. The chain combines TRBV4-2 with TRBJ2-5, with TRBD2 matching 9 bases. Here the CDR3 DNA reads TGTGCCAGCAGCCCGAAGGTAGCGGGGGCAAGCCGAGAGACCCAGTACTTC. Translation: CASSPKVAGASRETQYF.